This TCR beta chain was sequenced during a study of CD8+CD57+ T cells in acquired aplastic anemia (dated by TCRdb to 2016 to 2018). General notes on the study: A mean of approximately 3 ug of DNA, ranging from roughly 0.19 to 27.4 ug, was extracted from sorted CD4+ and CD8+ cells. A CD8+CD57+ expansion meant a frequency higher than the mean frequency seen in healthy subjects.

This clonotype occurred many times. Its antigen is not yet known. The sample holds no much larger clone one base away, and base qualities are not on file. Flow cytometry had shown CD8+CD57+ cell expansion in the patients selected for sequencing. Severe acquired aplastic anemia was diagnosed in all patients according to International Study of Aplastic Anemia and Agranulocytosis and Camitta criteria. At the time blood was sampled, none of the patients had received any therapy. The study deep-sequenced TCR repertoires of sorted CD4+ and CD8+ blood T cells from severe aplastic anemia patients and healthy subjects. In the USA, patient enrollment took place under clinicaltrials.gov protocols 00001620, 01623167, 00001397, 00071045, 00081523 and 00961064. Ficoll-Paque density gradient centrifugation was used to isolate peripheral blood mononuclear cells. CD4+ and CD8+ T cells were sorted by FACS or magnetic beads before DNA extraction.

Genomic DNA served as template for TCR beta VDJ combination and CDR3 sequence profiling. An Illumina HiSeq 2000 was the platform used for TCR repertoire sequencing. As for the original processing: TRBV/TRBJ rearrangement plots, CDR3 size and DJ length profiles, and Simpson's diversity index were used to evaluate the repertoires. The most abundant DNA sequence in the deep sequencing data was taken as the immunodominant clone. CDR3 amino acid sequences were checked for sharing across subjects and were also compared against the VDJdb database and published repertoires. TCRdb ran its own pipeline on the public reads, namely fastp trimming at Q25 and MiXCR clone calling, and kept in-frame beta chains. Each CDR3 protein gets just one entry, which takes the most common genes and DNA from the rows behind it. Clone size and V and J calls follow TCRdb, not the original study. This sample gives around 190,000 distinct CDR3 sequences in total; 45% to 60% of them show up just once. The top ten constitute 10% to 15% of the sample.

The paper's findings and limits, for the study overall: CD8+ Simpson's diversity did not differ significantly between patients and healthy controls (P=0.060). Twenty-nine CD8+ CDR3 sequences were found in both patients and controls but appeared to be highly expressed in patients and within the immunodominant clones of the patients.

This clonotype was obtained from a human donor with aplastic anemia. The sample consisted of sorted CD4+, CD8+, or CD8+CD57+ T cells (not recorded which) from PBMCs.

The CDR3 amino acid sequence is: CASSRLVNQPQHF. The bases are TGTGCCAGCAGCCGACTGGTCAATCAGCCCCAGCATTTT. The V and J genes are TRBV7-8 and TRBJ1-5, with no D gene named confidently. CDR1 and CDR2 (SGHVS, FQNEAQ) derive from the germline V gene. V is pared back by 5 bases and J by 3 bases, with 8 bases lying between the germline termini. The CDR3 runs 13 residues from the cysteine to the phenylalanine. Only CDR3 DNA is held: 39 bases, read in frame from base 1.